These 32 T cell receptor beta chains were sequenced from one sample in a study of CD8 T cells in Susac syndrome. Random hexamers were used to reverse transcribe an amount of about 0.45 to 1 ug RNA. Using its own MiXCR run on the immunoSEQ multiplex PCR reads, TCRdb lists one record per CDR3 protein. The table lists roughly 180,000 distinct CDR3 sequences, around 96% of them singletons. The sample consisted of CD4+ T cells from PBMCs. All receptors come from a human donor in good health.

The chain has TRBV24-1 and TRBJ2-2; D remains unclear. CDR1 and CDR2 (germline): KGHDR, SFDVKD. This CDR3 region has 16 residues. The V end was cut by 3 bases, the J end by 3 bases, with 13 bases between. CDR3 amino acids: CATSDPSLGDTGELFF. DNA for the CDR3: TGTGCCACCAGTGATCCTTCCCTTGGAGACACCGGGGAGCTGTTTTTT.

The chain joins TRBV9 to TRBJ2-7; D ambiguous. The germline gives CDR1 SGDLS, CDR2 YYNGEE. V lost 4 bases, J lost 0 bases, and 11 bases lay in between. The CDR3 is made up of 14 amino acids. The CDR3 DNA is TGTGCCAGCAGCCTTAGCCCCACCTCCTACGAGCAGTACTTC. Encoded protein: CASSLSPTSYEQYF.

The J gene is TRBJ2-1, the V gene TRBV9, with 11 positions matching TRBD2. The CDR3 spans 15 residues. The V gene's germline CDR1 is SGDLS and CDR2 YYNGEE. V lost 0 bases and J lost 4; bases outside the gene matches: 0. As DNA, the CDR3 is TGTGCCAGCAGCGTAGGACTAGCGGGGTACAATGAGCAGTTCTTC. Its translation is CASSVGLAGYNEQFF.

The chain recombines TRBV20-1 with TRBJ2-3; 7 nucleotides agree with TRBD2. V lost 1 base and J lost 4; bases outside the gene matches: 11. In germline, CDR1 is DFQATT, CDR2 SNEGSKA (reference sequence). The CDR3 length is 16 residues. For the CDR3, the DNA is TGCAGTGCTAGAGTCCTGACTAGCCCCCTGGCAGATACGCAGTATTTT. Amino acid sequence: CSARVLTSPLADTQYF.

V gene TRBV29-1 combines with J gene TRBJ1-1; D may be TRBD1 (5 bases). The CDR3 extends over 15 amino acids. Per the germline V gene, CDR1 is SQVTM and CDR2 is ANQGSEA. With 1 base removed from V and 1 base from J, the gap between germline ends came to 13 bases. The CDR3 DNA is TGCAGCGTTGAAGGTTATCGACAGTCGAACACTGAAGCTTTCTTT. Residues: CSVEGYRQSNTEAFF. Full variable domain (rest looked up from reference TRBV29-1 and TRBJ1-1): SAVISQKPSRDICQRGTSLTIQCQVDSQVTMMFWYRQQPGQSLTLIATANQGSEATYESGFVIDKFPISRPNLTFSTLTVSNMSPEDSSIYLCSVEGYRQSNTEAFFGQGTRLTVV.

This chain joins TRBV4-3 and TRBJ2-7; the D is unclear. V lost 0 bases, J lost 11 bases, and 14 bases lay in between. Germline CDR1 LGHNA, CDR2 YSLEER. The CDR3 has 13 residues. CDR3 region: CASSQETGRMEYF. The CDR3 DNA reads TGCGCCAGCAGCCAAGAAACGGGCAGGATGGAGTACTTC.

The rearrangement links TRBV7-3 to TRBJ1-1, with D possibly matching TRBD1 (5 bases). The CDR3 runs 13 residues. CDR1 and CDR2 (germline): SGHTA, FQGTGA. V was shortened by 6 bases and J by 0 bases, with 8 bases between the two germline ends. The CDR3 reads CASRETVNTEAFF. For the CDR3, the DNA is TGTGCCAGCAGGGAGACAGTGAACACTGAAGCTTTCTTT.

The chain links TRBV7-2 to TRBJ1-2; D may be TRBD1 (6 bases). The V gene lost 5 bases and the J gene lost 7 bases, with 20 bases spanning the gap. Germline CDR1 and CDR2: SGHTA and FQGNSA. The CDR3 totals 15 residues. The CDR3 DNA reads TGTGCCAGCAGCCAACAGATGGGGGCGGAGGTTGGCTACACCTTC. This gives the protein CASSQQMGAEVGYTF.

This clonotype was seen a few times. The rearrangement links TRBV20-1 to TRBJ2-1; no reliable D call. Per germline, CDR1 DFQATT and CDR2 SNEGSKA (reference sequence). The CDR3 loop spans 10 amino acids. V lost 4 bases to trimming and J lost 7 bases, with 5 bases between them. CDR3 nucleotides: TGCAGTGCTATTCGGAATGAGCAGTTCTTC. Translated, it gives CSAIRNEQFF.

CDR3 sequence reads: CASSLNGASTDTQYF. In nucleotides, the CDR3 is TGTGCCAGCAGCTTAAACGGAGCTAGCACAGATACGCAGTATTTT. J is TRBJ2-3 and V is TRBV7-2; D unclear. The germline gives CDR1 SGHTA, CDR2 FQGNSA. V lost 2 bases, J lost 0 bases, and 9 bases lay in between. The CDR3 has 15 amino acids.

The rearrangement joins TRBV25-1 to TRBJ2-7; 7 positions match TRBD1. V dropped 6 bases and J dropped 3; count of bases not matched to a gene: 11. The germline gives CDR1 MGHDK, CDR2 SYGVNS. CDR3 length: 15 amino acids. The CDR3 here is CASSSYGQAFYEQYF. The CDR3 nucleotides are TGTGCCAGCAGCTCCTACGGACAGGCGTTCTACGAGCAGTACTTC.

In its sample, this clonotype was seen once. The chain uses TRBV3-1 and TRBJ2-1; D gene unclear. V lost 0 bases, J lost 4 bases, and 7 bases lay in between. CDR3 length: 14 amino acids. Looked up from germline, CDR1 is LGHDT and CDR2 is YNNKEL (reference sequence). DNA of the CDR3: TGTGCCAGCAGCCAAGAGGGGTTATACAATGAGCAGTTCTTC. This sequence encodes CASSQEGLYNEQFF.

The chain carries TRBV7-9 and TRBJ2-1, with 7 bases that match TRBD2. The germline V gene has CDR1 SEHNR and CDR2 FQNEAQ (reference sequence). Germline trimming cut 5 bases from V and 0 bases from J; bases unmatched to any gene: 7. There are 16 residues in the CDR3. The CDR3 loop reads CASSPLTSLSYNEQFF. CDR3 in DNA: TGTGCCAGCAGCCCCCTGACTAGCCTCTCCTACAATGAGCAGTTCTTC.

The chain employs TRBV29-1 and TRBJ2-1; 7 nucleotides match TRBD1. V was clipped by 5 bases and J by 9 bases; unmatched bases: 7. The CDR3 is 12 residues long. Germline V gene lookup returns CDR1 SQVTM and CDR2 ANQGSEA. The CDR3 nucleotides read TGCAGCGTTTTCACAGGGGAAAGTGAGCAGTTCTTC. It encodes CSVFTGESEQFF.

The chain has TRBV3-1 and TRBJ2-1; 10 nucleotides align to TRBD2. V lost 0 bases and J lost 7; bases outside the gene matches: 6. The germline gives CDR1 LGHDT, CDR2 YNNKEL (reference sequence). This CDR3 has 16 residues. The CDR3 reads CASSQEAGGRGNEQFF. The DNA of the CDR3 is TGTGCCAGCAGCCAAGAAGCGGGAGGGCGGGGGAATGAGCAGTTCTTC.

The chain links TRBV5-6 to TRBJ2-5; 10 nucleotides line up with TRBD1. J was trimmed by 3 bases and V by 3 bases; bases with no gene match: 5. The CDR3 loop spans 15 amino acids. The germline V gene encodes CDR1 SGHDT and CDR2 YYEEEE. For the CDR3, the DNA is TGTGCCAGCAGCTCCTGGGGGACAGGGGAAGAGACCCAGTACTTC. This gives the protein CASSSWGTGEETQYF.

This rearrangement joins TRBV29-1 to TRBJ1-4; tentatively, D is TRBD1 (5 bases). The CDR3 extends over 13 amino acids. Germline values: CDR1 SQVTM, CDR2 ANQGSEA. With 6 bases removed from V and 5 bases from J, the gap between germline ends came to 13 bases. CDR3 residues: CSVAGRRNEKLFF. The CDR3 bases are TGCAGCGTGGCGGGACGGAGGAATGAAAAACTGTTTTTT. Looking up the rest from reference TRBV29-1 and TRBJ1-4 gives the full variable domain: SAVISQKPSRDICQRGTSLTIQCQVDSQVTMMFWYRQQPGQSLTLIATANQGSEATYESGFVIDKFPISRPNLTFSTLTVSNMSPEDSSIYLCSVAGRRNEKLFFGSGTQLSVL.

J is TRBJ2-3 and V is TRBV20-1; 11 positions agree with TRBD1. Germline assignment: CDR1 DFQATT and CDR2 SNEGSKA (reference sequence). With 5 bases clipped from V and 4 bases from J, the junction kept 5 bases outside the gene matches. This CDR3 comprises 14 residues. The CDR3 loop is CSAQPGQGADTQYF. As DNA, the CDR3 is TGCAGTGCTCAACCGGGACAGGGGGCAGATACGCAGTATTTT.

The chain joins TRBV5-1 to TRBJ2-1; maybe TRBD2 (5 bases). The CDR3 consists of 14 residues. Germline V lookup: CDR1 SGHRS, CDR2 YFSETQ. The germline V and J ends were trimmed by 0 bases and 4 bases, with 8 bases remaining between them. The DNA of the CDR3 is TGCGCCAGCAGCTTGGACGGGGTTTACAATGAGCAGTTCTTC. Translation: CASSLDGVYNEQFF.

V is TRBV7-2 and J is TRBJ1-4, with D perhaps TRBD1 (6 bases). From germline, CDR1 is SGHTA and CDR2 FQGNSA. CDR3 length equals 13 residues. The ends were cut back, 5 bases at V and 8 bases at J, with 12 bases in the middle. The CDR3 is CASSRQVGEKLFF. The CDR3 DNA sequence: TGTGCCAGCAGCAGACAGGTTGGGGAAAAACTGTTTTTT.

This sequence joins TRBV5-1 and TRBJ2-7, with TRBD2 identical over 9 bases. The junction had 12 bases not matched to a gene; V was cut back by 0 bases and J by 5 bases. This CDR3 has 17 residues. Germline V gene data show CDR1 as SGHRS and CDR2 as YFSETQ. CDR3 bases: TGCGCCAGCAGCTTGGGCGGCCTAGCGGGGTGGGGGAACGAGCAGTACTTC. Its protein product is CASSLGGLAGWGNEQYF.

This chain connects TRBV20-1 to TRBJ2-7; 7 nucleotides agree with TRBD2. CDR1 is DFQATT and CDR2 is SNEGSKA in the germline V gene (reference sequence). This CDR3 has 13 amino acids. J was trimmed by 3 bases and V by 4 bases; bases with no gene match: 6. This CDR3 reads CSANREANYEQYF. The CDR3 bases are TGCAGTGCTAACCGGGAGGCCAACTACGAGCAGTACTTC.

The gene calls are TRBV29-1 and TRBJ2-5; D is ambiguous. The CDR3 has 15 residues. V was shortened by 3 bases and J by 0 bases, with 14 bases between the two germline ends. CDR1 and CDR2 from the germline V gene are SQVTM and ANQGSEA. CDR3 bases: TGCAGCGTTGAGGCCCCCGGACCGCACCAAGAGACCCAGTACTTC. This gives the protein CSVEAPGPHQETQYF. The whole variable domain, remainder taken from reference TRBV29-1 and TRBJ2-5, is SAVISQKPSRDICQRGTSLTIQCQVDSQVTMMFWYRQQPGQSLTLIATANQGSEATYESGFVIDKFPISRPNLTFSTLTVSNMSPEDSSIYLCSVEAPGPHQETQYFGPGTRLLVL.

The CDR3 spells CATSRGGQAETQYF. The CDR3 nucleotides read TGTGCCACCAGCAGAGGAGGCCAGGCGGAGACCCAGTACTTC. The chain recombines TRBV15 with TRBJ2-5; D unclear. Trimming took off 1 base at V and 5 bases at J, with 11 bases between the two ends. This CDR3 is built from 14 residues. The V gene's germline CDR1 is LNHNV and CDR2 YYDKDF (reference sequence).

The chain recombines TRBV29-1 with TRBJ2-1, with 12 bases fitting TRBD2. The J segment lost 3 bases and the V segment lost 6 bases, leaving 3 bases of the junction unmatched. The CDR3 consists of 14 residues. From germline, CDR1 is SQVTM and CDR2 ANQGSEA. CDR3 nucleotides: TGCAGCGTGAGGACTAGCGGGAACTACAATGAGCAGTTCTTC. It specifies CSVRTSGNYNEQFF.

The chain is built from TRBV6-5 and TRBJ1-2, with D tentatively TRBD1 (5 bases). V was cut by 6 bases and J by 4 bases, with 18 bases left in between. This CDR3 region has 15 residues. Germline-derived CDR1 and CDR2 are MNHEY and SVGAGI. The CDR3 DNA sequence: TGTGCCAGCAGGCCGGGTCTCGCAGGGACCTATGGCTACACCTTC. It encodes CASRPGLAGTYGYTF.

V is TRBV27 and J is TRBJ2-6; D gene uncertain. The CDR3 totals 16 residues. The V gene's germline CDR1 is MNHEY and CDR2 SMNVEV (reference sequence). Trimming removed 3 bases from V and 0 bases from J, with 9 bases in between. CDR3 region: CASSFAFSSGANVLTF. The CDR3 DNA follows: TGTGCCAGCAGTTTTGCGTTCAGCTCTGGGGCCAACGTCCTGACTTTC.

This clonotype showed up just once. The J gene is TRBJ2-7, the V gene TRBV12-3 or TRBV12-4; the D gene could be TRBD1 or TRBD2 (5 bases each). The CDR3 is made up of 14 amino acids. Trimming left V 8 bases short and J 7 bases short, with 21 bases between. CDR3 residues: CASRYMGDTGEQYF. The CDR3 coding sequence is TGTGCCAGCCGCTATATGGGGGATACGGGAGAGCAGTACTTC.

The chain combines TRBV7-2 with TRBJ2-7; weak D call: TRBD2 (5 bases). The CDR3 is 15 residues long. The V and J ends lost 3 bases and 4 bases respectively, with 16 bases between them. Germline loops: CDR1 SGHTA, CDR2 FQGNSA. CDR3 protein: CASSLSGGQRYEQYF. Here the CDR3 DNA reads TGTGCCAGCAGCTTGTCAGGCGGGCAGCGGTACGAGCAGTACTTC.

The chain couples TRBV29-1 to TRBJ1-1, with 8 positions matching TRBD1. The CDR3 extends over 14 amino acids. Germline CDR1 SQVTM, CDR2 ANQGSEA. Trimming at V came to 4 bases and at J to 4 bases, leaving 8 bases not matched to a gene. The CDR3 reads CSVGTGYGVTEAFF. The CDR3 nucleotides read TGCAGCGTTGGGACAGGGTACGGGGTCACTGAAGCTTTCTTT.

This sequence joins TRBV3-1 and TRBJ2-1; 8 bases are a match to TRBD2. This CDR3 contains 14 residues. CDR1 LGHDT and CDR2 YNNKEL come from the germline V gene (reference sequence). J was trimmed by 8 bases and V by 3 bases; bases with no gene match: 6. The CDR3 spells CASSQGTSNDEQFF. The CDR3 nucleotides are TGTGCCAGCAGCCAGGGGACTAGTAACGATGAGCAGTTCTTC.

The V call is TRBV2, the J call TRBJ2-2, with TRBD2 matching 7 bases. The ends lost 8 bases at V and 2 bases at J; junction bases unmatched: 5. Germline loops: CDR1 SNHLY, CDR2 FYNNEI. This CDR3 is 14 amino acids long. The CDR3, as DNA: TGTGCCAGCGGGGCGGGAGTAAACACCGGGGAGCTGTTTTTT. Translating it yields CASGAGVNTGELFF.